The rows below give T cell receptor beta chains drawn from one sample of a study of blood T cell repertoires in COVID-19. Produced via immunoSEQ multiplex PCR; TCRdb's table is partial and in-frame only. The table records about 110,000 clones, approximately 81% of them present only once. Material: peripheral blood. These receptor sequences come from a man aged 40-49 years with acute or convalescent COVID-19. CDR3s include the opening cysteine and the closing phenylalanine or tryptophan. The order of the fields is J gene, V gene, clone size, D gene, CDR3 protein, CDR3 DNA. A D gene is named only where the DNA matches it firmly. Some rows mark clone size as missing; the rest say once, few, many or name a class of expanded clone.

TRBJ2-5 TRBV7-9 - TRBD2 CASCPAGGEQETQYF TGTGCCAGCTGCCCCGCGGGAGGAGAGCAAGAGACCCAGTACTTC
TRBJ2-7 TRBV18 - TRBD1 CASSQRQGSEQYF TGTGCCAGCTCACAACGACAGGGGAGCGAGCAGTACTTC
TRBJ1-2 TRBV4-1 - TRBD1 CASSQPRSPGQGARGYTF TGCGCCAGCAGCCAACCTCGTTCTCCGGGACAGGGGGCTCGTGGCTACACCTTC
TRBJ1-5 TRBV4-1 - - CASSRHESNQPQHF TGCGCCAGCAGCCGCCATGAGAGCAATCAGCCCCAGCATTTT
TRBJ1-1 TRBV2 - - CASGNRLGTEAFF TGTGCCAGCGGTAACAGGCTCGGCACTGAAGCTTTCTTT
TRBJ1-5 TRBV4-1 - - CASSPRDNSNQPQHF TGCGCCAGCAGCCCCCGGGACAATAGCAATCAGCCCCAGCATTTT
TRBJ2-2 TRBV14 - - CASSPTRTGELFF TGTGCCAGCAGCCCGACAAGGACCGGGGAGCTGTTTTTT
TRBJ2-3 TRBV18 - TRBD2 CASSRRTSETDTQYF TGTGCCAGCTCACGCCGGACTAGCGAGACAGATACGCAGTATTTT
TRBJ1-1 TRBV20-1 - - CTPRGTEAFF TGCACTCCCAGGGGAACTGAAGCTTTCTTT
TRBJ2-3 TRBV5-1 - - CASSLATDTQYF TGCGCCAGCAGCTTGGCAACAGATACGCAGTATTTT
TRBJ2-7 TRBV7-2 - TRBD2 CASSNPGGGRASYEQYF TGTGCCAGCAGCAATCCCGGGGGCGGGAGGGCCTCCTACGAGCAGTACTTC
TRBJ1-3 TRBV28 - - CASSSSGDSGNTIYF TGTGCCAGCAGTTCCTCAGGGGACTCTGGAAACACCATATATTTT
TRBJ2-5 TRBV10-3 - - CAISEGVAARQETQYF TGTGCCATCAGTGAGGGAGTAGCGGCCCGCCAAGAGACCCAGTACTTC
TRBJ2-3 TRBV6-2/TRBV6-3 - - CASSTGVYTQYF TGTGCCAGCAGTACCGGGGTCTATACGCAGTATTTT
TRBJ2-3 TRBV5-1 - TRBD2 CASSPLPGLAASTDTQYF TGCGCCAGCAGTCCTCTTCCGGGACTAGCGGCTAGCACAGATACGCAGTATTTT
TRBJ2-3 TRBV7-3 - - CASSAAGFSTDTQYF TGTGCCAGCAGCGCAGCGGGTTTTAGCACAGATACGCAGTATTTT
TRBJ2-3 TRBV27 - TRBD2 CASSLSRLAWADTQYF TGTGCCAGCAGTTTATCTCGACTAGCATGGGCAGATACGCAGTATTTT
TRBJ2-3 TRBV5-4 - - CASKSGGPADTQYF TGTGCCAGCAAAAGCGGAGGGCCAGCAGATACGCAGTATTTT
TRBJ1-4 TRBV6-5 - - CASSYRDQFNEKLFF TGTGCCAGCAGTTACCGGGATCAATTTAATGAAAAACTGTTTTTT
TRBJ1-5 TRBV19 - - CASSIQAGKSNQPQHF TGTGCCAGTAGTATTCAGGCAGGCAAAAGCAATCAGCCCCAGCATTTT
TRBJ2-1 TRBV4-2 - TRBD2 CASSQGLAGSRFF TGTGCCAGCAGCCAAGGGCTAGCGGGCAGTCGGTTCTTC
TRBJ1-2 TRBV28 - - CASSRIGGTNYGYTF TGTGCCAGCAGTCGAATTGGAGGCACTAACTATGGCTACACCTTC
TRBJ1-3 TRBV7-9 once TRBD1 CASSLLGQAGNTIYF TGTGCCAGCAGCTTACTCGGACAGGCTGGAAACACCATATATTTT
TRBJ2-3 TRBV7-2 - - CASSLGGGLARGDTQYF TGTGCCAGCAGCTTAGGTGGCGGGCTAGCGAGGGGAGATACGCAGTATTTT
TRBJ1-3 TRBV6-5 - - CASIRGAGNTIYF TGTGCCAGCATCCGGGGAGCTGGAAACACCATATATTTT
TRBJ1-6 TRBV2 - TRBD1 CASKDRHGVNSPLHF TGTGCCAGCAAGGACAGGCACGGTGTTAATTCACCCCTCCACTTT
TRBJ2-4 TRBV19 - - CASSMGPSQYF TGTGCCAGTAGTATGGGCCCTAGCCAGTACTTC
TRBJ2-7 TRBV10-3 few - CAISEKAGAYEQYF TGTGCCATCAGTGAAAAAGCAGGGGCCTACGAGCAGTACTTC
TRBJ1-4 TRBV28 - - CASRAGPEKLFF TGTGCCAGCAGGGCAGGGCCGGAAAAACTGTTTTTT
TRBJ2-2 TRBV5-6 once TRBD1 CASSRRTGTGELFF TGTGCCAGCAGTCGCCGGACAGGGACCGGGGAGCTGTTTTTT
TRBJ1-2 TRBV2 - - CARRGSGTWGYTF TGTGCCAGAAGAGGGTCCGGGACATGGGGCTACACCTTC
TRBJ2-1 TRBV14 - - CASSQLAYYNEQFF TGTGCCAGCAGCCAACTAGCGTATTACAATGAGCAGTTCTTC
TRBJ1-2 TRBV7-2 few - CASSPRWPLGGGYTF TGTGCCAGCAGCCCCCGTTGGCCGTTGGGGGGTGGCTACACCTTC
TRBJ2-2 TRBV30 - TRBD1 CAWMRGPNTGELFF TGTGCCTGGATGAGGGGGCCAAACACCGGGGAGCTGTTTTTT
TRBJ1-5 TRBV10-3 - TRBD1 CAISHGQGEWQPQHF TGTGCCATCAGCCACGGACAGGGAGAATGGCAGCCCCAGCATTTT
TRBJ1-6 TRBV3-1/TRBV3-2 few TRBD1 CASSPTGGNSPLHF TGTGCCAGCAGCCCCACAGGGGGGAATTCACCCCTCCACTTT
TRBJ1-2 TRBV28 - TRBD1 CASSVLGQGLKYGYTF TGTGCCAGCAGTGTTCTAGGACAGGGCTTGAAGTATGGCTACACCTTC
TRBJ1-5 TRBV4-1 - - CASSSPTRLNQPQHF TGCGCCAGCAGCTCACCAACACGACTTAATCAGCCCCAGCATTTT
TRBJ1-1 TRBV4-3 once - CASSRHRRNTEAFF TGCGCCAGCAGCCGTCACAGACGGAACACTGAAGCTTTCTTT
TRBJ1-1 TRBV2 - - CASSGIPPGAFF TGTGCCAGCTCGGGGATTCCACCTGGGGCTTTCTTT
TRBJ2-1 TRBV19 - - CASSLVHSEQFF TGTGCCAGTTCCCTGGTTCACAGTGAGCAGTTCTTC
TRBJ2-1 TRBV7-3 - TRBD1 CASSPTGLNNEQFF TGTGCCAGCAGCCCGACAGGGCTCAACAATGAGCAGTTCTTC
TRBJ2-5 TRBV6-5 - - CASSYSPDWDQETQYF TGTGCCAGCAGTTACTCCCCCGACTGGGACCAAGAGACCCAGTACTTC
TRBJ2-1 TRBV9 - TRBD1 CASSSRDRSYNEQFF TGTGCCAGCAGCTCCCGGGACAGGAGTTACAATGAGCAGTTCTTC
TRBJ1-6 TRBV7-2 - TRBD1 CASSHRQGENSPLHF TGTGCCAGCAGCCATCGACAGGGGGAGAATTCACCCCTCCACTTT
TRBJ2-2 TRBV11-3 - TRBD2 CASSPTSGSTGELFF TGTGCCAGCAGCCCCACTAGCGGGAGTACCGGGGAGCTGTTTTTT
TRBJ1-1 TRBV5-1 - - CASSLAASTEAFF TGCGCCAGCAGCTTGGCCGCGAGCACTGAAGCTTTCTTT
TRBJ2-1 TRBV12-3/TRBV12-4 - TRBD2 CASTHLGTRQFF TGTGCCAGCACCCATCTGGGGACTAGGCAGTTCTTC
TRBJ1-1 TRBV6-2/TRBV6-3 - - CASSYDLLRTEAFF TGTGCCAGCAGTTACGATCTCCTACGCACTGAAGCTTTCTTT
TRBJ1-2 TRBV28 - - CACAPLSYGYTF TGTGCCTGCGCGCCGTTGTCCTATGGCTACACCTTC
TRBJ2-7 TRBV29-1 - TRBD2 CSVLLAGAEQYF TGCAGCGTTCTCCTAGCGGGAGCCGAGCAGTACTTC
TRBJ2-2 TRBV24-1 once - CATSDLTARELFF TGTGCCACCAGTGACTTGACCGCTAGGGAGCTGTTTTTT
TRBJ2-1 TRBV6-6 few - CASSYSTVYNEQFF TGTGCCAGCAGTTACTCGACAGTCTACAATGAGCAGTTCTTC
TRBJ2-1 TRBV7-2 - TRBD2 CASSLVASGSREQFF TGTGCCAGCAGCTTAGTTGCTAGCGGGAGCCGAGAGCAGTTCTTC